Below are 29 T cell receptor beta chains sequenced from a single sample in a study of cytomegalovirus exposure and HLA in healthy donors. PCR primers comprised 60 Vbeta and 13 Jbeta primers. Data came from immunoSEQ multiplex PCR; TCRdb stores just in-frame clones and leaves some out. The sample includes 65,000 to 85,000 clones, roughly two thirds of them seen just once. The sequenced sample was PBMCs. These receptors all come from a man between 60 and 70 years old in good health and CMV-seropositive.

The V call is TRBV10-3, the J call TRBJ1-1, with 7 bases fitting TRBD1. This CDR3 spans 14 amino acids. After removal of 8 bases from V and 1 base from J, the junction contained 7 bases not matched to a gene. CDR1 is ENHRY and CDR2 is SYGVKD in the germline V gene. CDR3 coding DNA: TGTGCCATCCAGGGGGGCCACCCGAACACTGAAGCTTTCTTT. Amino acid sequence: CAIQGGHPNTEAFF.

The V gene is TRBV6-1, the J gene TRBJ1-2; D unclear. Trimming pared 7 bases from V and 0 bases from J, leaving 12 bases between. CDR3 length: 14 residues. Germline CDR1 MNHNS, CDR2 SASEGT. The CDR3 protein is CASTPPTPNYGYTF. CDR3 DNA: TGTGCCAGCACCCCCCCTACCCCTAACTATGGCTACACCTTC.

DNA for the CDR3: TGTGCCAGCAGCTTAGGCCAAGAGTTCACTGAAGCTTTCTTT. Protein: CASSLGQEFTEAFF. The V gene is TRBV7-6, the J gene TRBJ1-1; no reliable D call. The CDR3 is 14 residues long. Germline V gives CDR1 SGHVS, CDR2 FNYEAQ. Trimming stripped 1 base from V and 4 bases from J, with 10 bases between. Based on the CDR3 plus reference TRBV7-6 and TRBJ1-1, the full variable domain is GAGVSQSPRYKVTKRGQDVALRCDPISGHVSLYWYRQALGQGPEFLTYFNYEAQQDKSGLPNDRFSAERPEGSISTLTIQRTEQRDSAMYRCASSLGQEFTEAFFGQGTRLTVV.

J is TRBJ2-1 and V is TRBV6-6, with 7 bases identical to TRBD2. Per the germline V gene, CDR1 is MNHNY and CDR2 is SVGAGI (reference sequence). CDR3 size: 14 residues. V lost 8 bases to trimming and J lost 7 bases; unmatched junction nucleotides: 11. The CDR3 loop is CASLEGGYQNEQFF. The CDR3 DNA reads TGTGCCAGCCTAGAGGGAGGGTACCAAAATGAGCAGTTCTTC.

The V call is TRBV7-6, the J call TRBJ2-7; no clear D gene. This CDR3 has 15 residues. Germline loops: CDR1 SGHVS, CDR2 FNYEAQ. Trimming removed 0 bases from V and 1 base from J, with 10 bases in between. The CDR3 bases are TGTGCCAGCAGCTTAGCGGCAGGCCCATCCTACGAGCAGTACTTC. This encodes CASSLAAGPSYEQYF.

Of note for this clone: At the DNA level, this CDR3 is encoded by other sequences in the same sample as well. The V and J genes are TRBV27 and TRBJ2-5, with D perhaps TRBD2 (6 bases). Per germline, CDR1 MNHEY and CDR2 SMNVEV (reference sequence). This CDR3 region has 14 residues. Trimming stripped 5 bases from V and 4 bases from J, with 14 bases between. The CDR3 is CASSLLGGAETQYF. CDR3 DNA sequence: TGTGCCAGCAGTCTATTGGGGGGAGCAGAGACCCAGTACTTC.

This clone was found a few times. The V and J genes are TRBV19 and TRBJ2-1; TRBD2 agrees at 8 bases. V gave up 7 bases and J gave up 5 bases; unmatched junction bases: 10. This CDR3 spans 15 amino acids. Germline V CDR1 and CDR2: LNHDA, SQIVND (reference sequence). The CDR3 spells CASTPIAGTNNEQFF. CDR3 DNA: TGTGCCAGTACCCCAATAGCGGGGACCAACAATGAGCAGTTCTTC.

The chain recombines TRBV5-1 with TRBJ1-1; maybe TRBD1 (5 bases). Trimming shortened V by 0 bases and J by 5 bases, and 11 bases separated the two germline ends. The CDR3 has 14 residues. Germline V gene lookup returns CDR1 SGHRS and CDR2 YFSETQ. CDR3 region: CASSLDAGRTEAFF. CDR3 nucleotide sequence: TGCGCCAGCAGCTTGGATGCAGGGAGGACTGAAGCTTTCTTT.

The genes are TRBV6-1 and TRBJ2-5, with D possibly TRBD2 on 6 matching bases. This CDR3 has 16 residues. The V gene lost 3 bases and the J gene lost 4 bases, with 18 bases spanning the gap. Germline V gene lookup returns CDR1 MNHNS and CDR2 SASEGT. CDR3 DNA: TGTGCCAGCAGTGAGGTGGGAGGTCTCGCCCGAGAGACCCAGTACTTC. Its protein product is CASSEVGGLARETQYF.

This clone was found a few times. The rearrangement uses TRBV9 and TRBJ1-2; 7 bases are shared with TRBD1. CDR3 length equals 14 residues. The trim removed 7 bases at V and 4 bases at J, leaving 10 bases unmatched. The germline gives CDR1 SGDLS, CDR2 YYNGEE. The CDR3 nucleotides are TGTGCCAGCTCCCTAGACAGGGTTAGCTATGGCTACACCTTC. Residues: CASSLDRVSYGYTF.

The V gene is TRBV29-1, the J gene TRBJ1-1; D unresolved. Trimming took off 7 bases at V and 4 bases at J, with 19 bases between the two ends. The CDR3 has 14 amino acids. From germline, CDR1 is SQVTM and CDR2 ANQGSEA. CDR3: CSGLLIGVFTEAFF. The CDR3 coding sequence is TGCAGCGGGCTCCTAATCGGGGTTTTCACTGAAGCTTTCTTT.

The chain is built from TRBV19 and TRBJ1-2, with 9 bases fitting TRBD1. Germline V gene sequence: CDR1 LNHDA, CDR2 SQIVND (reference sequence). The CDR3 extends over 13 amino acids. Trimming took 1 base from V and 14 from J; bases not matched to a gene: 8. CDR3 nucleotides: TGTGCCAGTAGTATAGGGGGACAGGGAGGCGGAACCTTC. The encoded protein is CASSIGGQGGGTF. The entire variable domain, with the rest obtained from reference TRBV19 and TRBJ1-2, is as follows: DGGITQSPKYLFRKEGQNVTLSCEQNLNHDAMYWYRQDPGQGLRLIYYSQIVNDFQKGDIAEGYSVSREKKESFPLTVTSAQKNPTAFYLCASSIGGQGGGTFGSGTRLTVV.

The rearrangement joins TRBV6-1 to TRBJ2-3, with 13 bases matching TRBD2. The ends lost 6 bases at V and 4 bases at J; junction bases unmatched: 4. This CDR3 has 15 amino acids. In germline, CDR1 is MNHNS, CDR2 SASEGT. CDR3 DNA sequence: TGTGCCAGCAGCAGGACTAGCGGGAGCCCAGATACGCAGTATTTT. Residues: CASSRTSGSPDTQYF.

The chain is built from TRBV6-6 and TRBJ1-1; D not resolved. The germline V and J ends were trimmed by 5 bases and 4 bases, with 14 bases remaining between them. CDR1 and CDR2 (germline): MNHNY, SVGAGI (reference sequence). CDR3 length: 14 amino acids. The CDR3 reads CASSPHDEATEAFF. The CDR3 bases are TGTGCCAGCAGTCCCCACGATGAGGCCACTGAAGCTTTCTTT.

This clone was counted between two and nine times. The V and J genes are TRBV10-2 and TRBJ1-6, with 9 bases matching TRBD1. V dropped 4 bases and J dropped 8; count of bases not matched to a gene: 9. There are 16 residues in the CDR3. Germline CDR1 and CDR2: WSHSY and SAAADI. The DNA of the CDR3 is TGCGCCAGCAGTGCAACAGGGGGCAAGGGGGATTCACCCCTCCACTTT. Encoded protein: CASSATGGKGDSPLHF.

The J gene is TRBJ2-3, the V gene TRBV6-6, with 10 bases fitting TRBD2. J was trimmed by 3 bases and V by 5 bases; bases with no gene match: 5. This CDR3 has 15 amino acids. CDR1 is MNHNY and CDR2 is SVGAGI in the germline V gene (reference sequence). The CDR3 region has the DNA TGTGCCAGCAGTGAGTCGACTAGCGGGACAGATACGCAGTATTTT. It is translated as CASSESTSGTDTQYF.

This clone has more than one count but fewer than ten. This rearrangement joins TRBV19 to TRBJ1-2, with D uncertain. V lost 1 base and J lost 0, with 9 bases in between. The CDR3 has 15 residues. The germline gives CDR1 LNHDA, CDR2 SQIVND (reference sequence). For the CDR3, the DNA is TGTGCCAGTAGTATAGGGAGGGCCACTAACTATGGCTACACCTTC. This translates into CASSIGRATNYGYTF.

The chain joins TRBV2 to TRBJ2-3; D possibly corresponds to TRBD2 (6 bases). Germline lookup yields CDR1 SNHLY and CDR2 FYNNEI. The CDR3 extends over 14 amino acids. Trimming took 8 bases from V and 2 from J, leaving 14 bases between them. In DNA, the CDR3 is TGTGCCAGCGGGGGAGGACTCTCCACAGATACGCAGTATTTT. Translated, it gives CASGGGLSTDTQYF.

The chain recombines TRBV28 with TRBJ1-1; D perhaps matches TRBD1 (5 bases). Germline assignment: CDR1 MDHEN and CDR2 SYDVKM. CDR3 length equals 17 residues. The V end lost 7 bases, the J end lost 4 bases, and 25 bases lay between the germline ends. The CDR3 DNA is TGTGCCAGCATGGGCCCTCAGGGAAGCACGAAGAGCACTGAAGCTTTCTTT. Protein: CASMGPQGSTKSTEAFF.

This chain connects TRBV4-3 to TRBJ1-4; D is perhaps TRBD1 (5 bases). Looked up from germline, CDR1 is LGHNA and CDR2 is YSLEER. Trimming took 1 base from V and 7 from J, leaving 16 bases between them. The CDR3 sequence is 16 residues long. The DNA of the CDR3 is TGCGCCAGCAGCCAAGGGGCCGGAGGGGCGCGTGAAAAACTGTTTTTT. Protein: CASSQGAGGAREKLFF.

The rearrangement joins TRBV2 to TRBJ2-3; 7 nucleotides align to TRBD2. V trimming: 1 base; J trimming: 2 bases; junction bases outside the gene matches: 3. The CDR3 is 15 residues long. Per the germline V gene, CDR1 is SNHLY and CDR2 is FYNNEI. The CDR3 reads CASSEVTSDTDTQYF. CDR3 nucleotides: TGTGCCAGCAGTGAAGTCACTAGCGACACAGATACGCAGTATTTT.

The CDR3 reads CASHSRDRGRTDTQYF. The DNA of the CDR3 is TGTGCCAGTCACAGCCGGGACAGGGGTCGCACAGATACGCAGTATTTT. The V call is TRBV19, the J call TRBJ2-3, with 10 bases identical to TRBD1. The germline gives CDR1 LNHDA, CDR2 SQIVND (reference sequence). V lost 8 bases and J lost 1; bases outside the gene matches: 9. The CDR3 runs to 16 residues.

The chain employs TRBV19 and TRBJ2-5; 12 bases match TRBD1. The J call may be mistaken, given a closer DNA end match to TRBJ2-7. The CDR3 has 15 residues. Germline CDR1 and CDR2: LNHDA and SQIVND (reference sequence). CDR3 DNA sequence: TGTGCCAGTTCTCCTACCGGGACAGGGGGCGTCGAGCAGTACTTC. Protein product: CASSPTGTGGVEQYF.

The chain combines TRBV7-6 with TRBJ1-4; D ambiguous. Germline V gives CDR1 SGHVS, CDR2 FNYEAQ. V lost 1 base to trimming and J lost 6 bases, with 9 bases between them. This CDR3 has 14 amino acids. CDR3 region: CASSLEYFDEKLFF. The CDR3 bases are TGTGCCAGCAGCTTAGAATATTTTGATGAAAAACTGTTTTTT. Combining the CDR3 with reference TRBV7-6 and TRBJ1-4 gives the whole variable domain GAGVSQSPRYKVTKRGQDVALRCDPISGHVSLYWYRQALGQGPEFLTYFNYEAQQDKSGLPNDRFSAERPEGSISTLTIQRTEQRDSAMYRCASSLEYFDEKLFFGSGTQLSVL.

This sequence joins TRBV7-8 and TRBJ2-7; 11 bases are a match to TRBD2. The CDR3 runs to 16 residues. Germline CDR1 reads SGHVS; CDR2 reads FQNEAQ. V shed 6 bases, J shed 3 bases, and the junction held 10 bases outside the gene matches. This chain's CDR3 is CASSSGGLAGVYEQYF. CDR3 nucleotide sequence: TGTGCCAGCAGTTCCGGCGGACTAGCGGGCGTCTACGAGCAGTACTTC.

This chain links TRBV5-1 with TRBJ2-1; weak D call: TRBD2 (5 bases). V was pared by 6 bases and J by 2 bases, with 6 bases between. There are 12 residues in the CDR3. CDR1 and CDR2 (germline): SGHRS, YFSETQ. In nucleotides, the CDR3 is TGCGCCAGCACCGGGGCCTACAATGAGCAGTTCTTC. Its translation: CASTGAYNEQFF.

The chain links TRBV7-8 to TRBJ2-1; 10 nucleotides agree with TRBD2. Germline V gene sequence: CDR1 SGHVS, CDR2 FQNEAQ. J gave up 4 bases and V 5 bases, and 5 bases lay outside the gene matches. This CDR3 region has 15 residues. As DNA, the CDR3 is TGTGCCAGCAGCCCCTGGACTAGCGGATACAATGAGCAGTTCTTC. Amino acid sequence: CASSPWTSGYNEQFF.

The J gene is TRBJ2-3, the V gene TRBV2; TRBD2 is a possible D gene (5 bases). The CDR3 is 15 residues long. Germline values: CDR1 SNHLY, CDR2 FYNNEI. The V end lost 1 base, the J end lost 6 bases, and 14 bases lay between the germline ends. The CDR3 region is CASSEEEDDEDTQYF. The CDR3 DNA is TGTGCCAGCAGTGAAGAGGAGGACGATGAGGATACGCAGTATTTT.

The rearrangement uses TRBV5-1 and TRBJ2-1, with 9 positions matching TRBD2. After removal of 0 bases from V and 8 bases from J, the junction contained 6 bases not matched to a gene. The CDR3 spans 15 residues. The germline gives CDR1 SGHRS, CDR2 YFSETQ. The DNA for the CDR3 is TGCGCCAGCAGCTTGGGTGTGACTAGCGGAGATGAGCAGTTCTTC. Translating it yields CASSLGVTSGDEQFF.